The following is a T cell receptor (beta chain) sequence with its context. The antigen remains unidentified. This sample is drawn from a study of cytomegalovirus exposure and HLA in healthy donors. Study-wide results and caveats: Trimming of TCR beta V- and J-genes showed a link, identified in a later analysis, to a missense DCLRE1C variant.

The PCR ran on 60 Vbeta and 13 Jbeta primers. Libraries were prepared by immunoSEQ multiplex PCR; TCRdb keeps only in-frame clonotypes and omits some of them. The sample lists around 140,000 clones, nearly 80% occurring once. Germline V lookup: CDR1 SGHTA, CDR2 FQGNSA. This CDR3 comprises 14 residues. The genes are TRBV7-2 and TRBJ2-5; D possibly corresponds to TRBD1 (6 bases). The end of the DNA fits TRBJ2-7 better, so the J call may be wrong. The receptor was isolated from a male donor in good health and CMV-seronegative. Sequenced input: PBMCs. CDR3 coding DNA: TGTGCCAGCAGCTTAGCGTGGGGGCCCTACGAGCAGTACTTC. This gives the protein CASSLAWGPYEQYF.